Below are 23 T cell receptor beta chains sequenced from a single sample in a study of blood T cell repertoires in COVID-19. TCRdb keeps only in-frame clones here, not all; method: immunoSEQ multiplex PCR. The sample lists roughly 700,000 clones, about nine tenths occurring once. Sequenced input: peripheral blood. The receptors stem from a young woman with acute or convalescent COVID-19.

The CDR3 DNA reads TGTGCCAGCAGCTCCTGGACGGAGGTCGAAGGCTATGGCTACACCTTC. Protein: CASSSWTEVEGYGYTF. The V gene is TRBV7-8, the J gene TRBJ1-2; no firm D call. The V and J ends lost 4 bases and 4 bases respectively, with 19 bases between them. Germline values: CDR1 SGHVS, CDR2 FQNEAQ. This CDR3 is 16 amino acids long.

The CDR3 reads CARGEETAGFTEAFF. Written as DNA, the CDR3 is TGCGCCAGAGGGGAAGAGACAGCTGGTTTTACTGAAGCTTTCTTT. The chain joins TRBV5-1 to TRBJ1-1, with a weak D call TRBD1 (5 bases). The CDR3 contains 15 residues. Deletions cut 8 bases from V and 5 bases from J, with 22 bases between. CDR1 and CDR2 from the germline V gene are SGHRS and YFSETQ.

V gene TRBV10-3 combines with J gene TRBJ2-7; 8 positions match TRBD1. The germline V gene has CDR1 ENHRY and CDR2 SYGVKD. The length of the CDR3 is 14 residues. V shed 3 bases, J shed 6 bases, and the junction held 7 bases outside the gene matches. CDR3 bases: TGTGCCATCAGTGATTCCGGGACAGGCTTCGAGCAGTACTTC. Translated: CAISDSGTGFEQYF.

The chain couples TRBV4-3 to TRBJ1-2; TRBD1 matches at 8 bases. Germline V gene data show CDR1 as LGHNA and CDR2 as YSLEER. V lost 1 base and J lost 4; bases outside the gene matches: 5. The CDR3 is made up of 15 amino acids. CDR3 DNA sequence: TGCGCCAGCAGCCAAGGGTACAGGGGGTTCTATGGCTACACCTTC. This codes for CASSQGYRGFYGYTF.

This chain links TRBV5-6 with TRBJ1-2; D is ambiguous. In germline, CDR1 is SGHDT, CDR2 YYEEEE. The CDR3 is made up of 15 amino acids. The germline V and J ends were trimmed by 4 bases and 3 bases, with 16 bases remaining between them. The DNA for the CDR3 is TGTGCCAGCAGCCTCCGACGGAGGGAGGACTATGGCTACACCTTC. Translation gives CASSLRRREDYGYTF.

This chain links TRBV6-5 with TRBJ1-2, with a weak D call TRBD1 (6 bases). CDR1 is MNHEY and CDR2 is SVGAGI in the germline V gene. The CDR3 sequence is 14 residues long. Trimming removed 6 bases at V and 7 bases at J, with 18 bases between. The CDR3 spells CASRPLGGAAGYTF. In DNA, the CDR3 is TGTGCCAGCAGGCCTCTCGGGGGGGCTGCTGGCTACACCTTC.

With regard to this clone: The junction does not match germline at one end; this may be a read error. V and J are TRBV3-1 (or the pseudogene TRBV3-2) and TRBJ2-7; 8 nucleotides line up with TRBD2. The germline V gene has CDR1 LGHDT and CDR2 YNNKEL (reference sequence). The CDR3 sequence is 15 residues long. For the CDR3, the DNA is TGTGCCAGCAGCCAAGAGCTGGGCGGGGGGTCTGCGCAGCACTTC. Protein sequence: CASSQELGGGSAQHF.

V is TRBV20-1 and J is TRBJ2-7; TRBD2 matches at 9 bases. The V segment lost 3 bases and the J segment 2 bases; nucleotides outside the gene matches: 5. Germline CDR1 DFQATT, CDR2 SNEGSKA (reference sequence). The CDR3 runs to 14 residues. CDR3 DNA sequence: TGCAGTGCTAGTGAGGCGGGGGGGCCCTACGAGCAGTACTTC. It specifies CSASEAGGPYEQYF.

The chain employs TRBV29-1 and TRBJ2-2, with D possibly TRBD1 on 6 matching bases. V dropped 4 bases and J dropped 5 bases, with 14 bases sitting between them. In germline, CDR1 is SQVTM, CDR2 ANQGSEA. The CDR3 is 14 residues long. CDR3 in amino acids: CSVAKQGMTGELFF. CDR3 bases: TGCAGCGTTGCTAAACAGGGAATGACCGGGGAGCTGTTTTTT.

This chain connects TRBV19 to TRBJ2-7; weak D call: TRBD1 (6 bases). The germline V gene encodes CDR1 LNHDA and CDR2 SQIVND (reference sequence). CDR3 length: 12 residues. The germline V and J ends were trimmed by 8 bases and 7 bases, with 15 bases remaining between them. The DNA of the CDR3 is TGTGCCAGTCACCAGGGGACGGGAGAGCAGTACTTC. Translation: CASHQGTGEQYF.

This chain uses TRBV5-4 with TRBJ1-5; 8 bases fit TRBD1. CDR3 size: 18 residues. Germline V gene data show CDR1 as SGHNT and CDR2 as YYREEE (reference sequence). The V and J ends lost 6 bases and 4 bases, in that order; junction bases with no gene match: 18. The CDR3 DNA is TGTGCCAGCACCCCCCTGGGGACAGGAGGAAAGGGAAATCAGCCCCAGCATTTT. This encodes CASTPLGTGGKGNQPQHF.

The V and J genes are TRBV7-2 and TRBJ1-2; tentatively, D is TRBD1 (5 bases). The CDR3 extends over 16 amino acids. The germline V and J ends were trimmed by 1 base and 5 bases, with 17 bases remaining between them. Germline V CDR1 and CDR2: SGHTA, FQGNSA. The CDR3 DNA reads TGTGCCAGCAGCTTAGTTTCCGTTCCAGGGACTTATGGCTACACCTTC. As protein: CASSLVSVPGTYGYTF.

This clone has just one count. The CDR3 protein is CASSFVIGETDTQYF. The CDR3, as DNA: TGCGCCAGCAGCTTTGTTATCGGGGAAACAGATACGCAGTATTTT. The V gene is TRBV5-1, the J gene TRBJ2-3, with a possible D match to TRBD2 (5 bases). The CDR3 covers 15 residues. Trimming shortened V by 2 bases and J by 3 bases, and 13 bases separated the two germline ends. CDR1 and CDR2 (germline): SGHRS, YFSETQ.

This chain joins TRBV6-7 and TRBJ1-5; TRBD1 matches 7 bases. TRBV6-7 falls under the ORF class, with uncertain function. J lost 5 bases, V lost 5 bases, and 9 bases had no gene match. The CDR3 totals 15 residues. The CDR3 is CASSPTGSQDQPQHF. CDR3 DNA: TGTGCCAGCAGTCCGACAGGGAGCCAAGATCAGCCCCAGCATTTT.

The gene calls are TRBV5-1 and TRBJ1-2; the D gene is possibly TRBD1 (6 bases). The CDR3 extends over 16 amino acids. Germline CDR1 reads SGHRS; CDR2 reads YFSETQ. V was pared by 7 bases and J by 4 bases, with 23 bases between. This CDR3 is CASRTISTGTIYGYTF. DNA for the CDR3: TGCGCCAGCCGCACAATATCAACCGGGACAATCTATGGCTACACCTTC.

This chain joins TRBV20-1 and TRBJ2-7; D may be TRBD2 (5 bases). Germline-derived CDR1 and CDR2 are DFQATT and SNEGSKA (reference sequence). V gave up 6 bases and J gave up 4 bases, with 10 bases separating them. This CDR3 is 11 amino acids long. The CDR3 sequence is CSAKAGYEQYF. The DNA of the CDR3 is TGCAGTGCCAAGGCGGGTTACGAGCAGTACTTC.

The gene calls are TRBV2 and TRBJ2-1, with TRBD1 as a possible D gene (6 bases). Trimming shortened V by 0 bases and J by 0 bases, and 24 bases separated the two germline ends. The V gene's germline CDR1 is SNHLY and CDR2 FYNNEI. The CDR3 has 21 residues. CDR3 in DNA: TGTGCCAGCAGTGAAGCGGGGGCCGTATTGGTACCCAGTAGCTCCTACAATGAGCAGTTCTTC. This gives the protein CASSEAGAVLVPSSSYNEQFF.

The chain links TRBV7-9 to TRBJ2-5, with 7 nucleotides matching TRBD1. Looked up from germline, CDR1 is SEHNR and CDR2 is FQNEAQ (reference sequence). Germline trimming cut 5 bases from V and 5 bases from J; bases unmatched to any gene: 8. CDR3 length: 14 amino acids. The CDR3 region is CASSATTGEETQYF. The CDR3 bases are TGTGCCAGCAGCGCTACTACAGGGGAGGAGACCCAGTACTTC.

The rearrangement links TRBV7-9 to TRBJ1-1, with a tentative D call TRBD1 (5 bases). Germline V lookup: CDR1 SEHNR, CDR2 FQNEAQ (reference sequence). Trimming stripped 2 bases from V and 5 bases from J, with 12 bases between. This CDR3 has 14 residues. The CDR3 DNA sequence: TGTGCCAGCAGCTTATCTCCTGGGGGGACTGAAGCTTTCTTT. Residues: CASSLSPGGTEAFF.

Here the CDR3 DNA reads TGTGCCAGCAGCTTGGCCGAGGGTAGAAACACCATATATTTT. Protein product: CASSLAEGRNTIYF. V and J are TRBV5-8 and TRBJ1-3; no reliable D call. The CDR3 contains 14 residues. In germline, CDR1 is SGHTS, CDR2 YDEGEE. V lost 0 bases to trimming and J lost 5 bases, with 9 bases between them.

This rearrangement joins TRBV7-9 to TRBJ2-7, with a weak D call TRBD1 (5 bases). The CDR3 sequence is 14 residues long. Deletions cut 2 bases from V and 1 base from J, with 9 bases between. CDR1 is SEHNR and CDR2 is FQNEAQ in the germline V gene (reference sequence). The CDR3 coding sequence is TGTGCCAGCAGCTTAAAGGGGTCTTCCTACGAGCAGTACTTC. It specifies CASSLKGSSYEQYF.

This clone came up a few times. Other DNA sequences of this sample code for an identical CDR3. The genes are TRBV18 and TRBJ1-1; D gene uncertain. V shed 2 bases and J shed 0 bases, with 7 bases lying between them. Germline V lookup: CDR1 KGHSH, CDR2 LQKENI. The CDR3 loop spans 14 amino acids. The CDR3 reads CASSPTAMNTEAFF. Written as DNA, the CDR3 is TGTGCCAGCTCACCAACAGCTATGAACACTGAAGCTTTCTTT.

As DNA, the CDR3 is TGTGCCAGCAGCGGGTCAGGGGGCGGAATTGAGCAGTTCTTC. Amino acid sequence: CASSGSGGGIEQFF. The rearrangement joins TRBV7-2 to TRBJ2-1; 8 bases agree with TRBD1. Germline CDR1 reads SGHTA; CDR2 reads FQGNSA. The CDR3 is 14 amino acids. V lost 5 bases and J lost 9; bases outside the gene matches: 9.